The present entry profiles one T cell receptor beta chain with its context. This sample was included in a study of TIL therapy for anti-PD-1-resistant metastatic lung cancer. Across the study: A handful of tumors were EGFR-mutant and two were ALK-rearranged. Tumors carried a median 1.5 non-synonymous mutations per megabase.

The germline gives CDR1 SEHNR, CDR2 FQNEAQ (reference sequence). CDR3 size: 14 residues. The V end lost 0 bases, the J end lost 0 bases, and 5 bases lay between the germline ends. The immunoSEQ assay was v3. TCRdb's copy holds only in-frame clones and misses some; the assay was immunoSEQ multiplex PCR. There are tens of thousands of clones in the sample; roughly 80% occur only once, and about 5.7% lies in the top ten. The time point is: pre-treatment sample, taken before nivolumab and TIL therapy. The chain joins TRBV7-9 to TRBJ1-2; D is unresolved. This sample comprised blood, obtained at baseline. This clonotype was obtained from a person aged 25 to 79 with non-small cell lung cancer. The CDR3 bases are TGTGCCAGCAGCTTAGCACCAGCTAACTATGGCTACACCTTC. Residues: CASSLAPANYGYTF.